A single sample is the source of the 24 T cell receptor beta chains below, sequenced in a study of blood T cell repertoires in COVID-19. Clones were sequenced by immunoSEQ multiplex PCR, and TCRdb holds only the in-frame ones, with some missing. The profile shows under 100,000 clones, approximately 88% of them singletons. The source material was peripheral blood. These receptors came from a woman aged 70-85 years with acute or convalescent COVID-19.

The rearrangement links TRBV2 to TRBJ1-5; D unresolved. The CDR3 has 14 amino acids. The V and J ends lost 4 bases and 4 bases respectively, with 11 bases between them. Germline CDR1 reads SNHLY; CDR2 reads FYNNEI. The DNA of the CDR3 is TGTGCCAGCAGTGGTGAGCGTTCGAATCAGCCCCAGCATTTT. As protein: CASSGERSNQPQHF.

The chain carries TRBV19 and TRBJ2-7; TRBD2 is a possible D gene (6 bases). Germline V gene lookup returns CDR1 LNHDA and CDR2 SQIVND (reference sequence). The V end lost 3 bases, the J end lost 3 bases, and 15 bases lay between the germline ends. There are 15 residues in the CDR3. In DNA form, the CDR3 reads TGTGCCAGTAGTATGGGAACAGGAGGGCACTACGAGCAGTACTTC. This sequence encodes CASSMGTGGHYEQYF.

V usage is TRBV5-6 and J usage is TRBJ1-3, with 7 nucleotides matching TRBD1. CDR1 and CDR2 (germline): SGHDT, YYEEEE. The trim removed 3 bases at V and 5 bases at J, leaving 8 bases unmatched. The CDR3 has 15 residues. CDR3 sequence: CASSSGTEQRNTIYF. The CDR3 DNA sequence: TGTGCCAGCAGCTCCGGGACAGAACAAAGAAACACCATATATTTT.

V and J are TRBV28 and TRBJ1-6, with D uncertain. Trimming cost V 4 bases and J 7 bases, with 17 bases left between them. The germline CDR1 and CDR2 sequences are MDHEN and SYDVKM. The CDR3 totals 16 residues. This CDR3 reads CASSSEATFGNSPLHF. For the CDR3, the DNA is TGTGCCAGCAGTTCTGAGGCGACGTTTGGGAATTCACCCCTCCACTTT.

The rearrangement links TRBV28 to TRBJ1-2, with TRBD1 as a possible D gene (5 bases). V was clipped by 2 bases and J by 4 bases, with 14 bases between them. From germline, CDR1 is MDHEN and CDR2 SYDVKM. This CDR3 has 15 residues. Here the CDR3 DNA reads TGTGCCAGCAGTTTAGTGCGGGGGACTTCCTATGGCTACACCTTC. Its translation is CASSLVRGTSYGYTF.

This chain links TRBV4-2 with TRBJ2-7, with D perhaps matching TRBD2 (6 bases). CDR1 LGHNA and CDR2 YNFKEQ come from the germline V gene. Trimming removed 3 bases from V and 4 bases from J, with 22 bases in between. This CDR3 region has 17 residues. The CDR3 DNA is TGTGCCAGCAGCCAGTTGATTAGCGGAATAGCCCTATACGAGCAGTACTTC. Translated, it gives CASSQLISGIALYEQYF.

The V gene is TRBV18, the J gene TRBJ2-3; TRBD1 aligns across 9 bases. CDR3 size: 14 residues. The V gene end was trimmed by 4 bases and the J gene end by 6 bases; junction bases not matched to a gene: 5. The germline V gene encodes CDR1 KGHSH and CDR2 LQKENI. CDR3 amino acids: CASSLGTGSDTQYF. CDR3 DNA sequence: TGTGCCAGCTCACTCGGGACAGGGTCCGATACGCAGTATTTT.

The chain recombines TRBV19 with TRBJ1-5, with 7 bases fitting TRBD1. Germline assignment: CDR1 LNHDA and CDR2 SQIVND (reference sequence). The CDR3 runs 13 residues. Losses at the gene ends were 6 bases for V and 5 bases for J; bases not matched to a gene: 4. The CDR3 bases are TGTGCCAGTAGATCAACAGGGGATCAGCCCCAGCATTTT. Translated, it gives CASRSTGDQPQHF. The variable domain in full, with the rest retrieved from reference TRBV19 and TRBJ1-5, is DGGITQSPKYLFRKEGQNVTLSCEQNLNHDAMYWYRQDPGQGLRLIYYSQIVNDFQKGDIAEGYSVSREKKESFPLTVTSAQKNPTAFYLCASRSTGDQPQHFGDGTRLSIL.

This chain links TRBV7-9 with TRBJ1-3, with D perhaps matching TRBD1 (5 bases). Germline CDR1 and CDR2: SEHNR and FQNEAQ (reference sequence). This CDR3 region has 14 residues. V was shortened by 1 base and J by 2 bases, with 6 bases between the two germline ends. CDR3 in amino acids: CASSLGGAGNTIYF. In DNA, the CDR3 is TGTGCCAGCAGCTTAGGGGGGGCTGGAAACACCATATATTTT.

The V call is TRBV4-1, the J call TRBJ2-7; D call uncertain. V lost 2 bases to trimming and J lost 3 bases, with 8 bases between them. This CDR3 comprises 13 residues. Germline V gives CDR1 MGHRA, CDR2 YSYEKL. The CDR3: CASSQKENYEQYF. CDR3 bases: TGCGCCAGCAGCCAAAAGGAGAACTACGAGCAGTACTTC.

The chain employs TRBV2 and TRBJ2-3; D uncertain. CDR1 and CDR2 from the germline V gene are SNHLY and FYNNEI. With 4 bases removed from V and 3 bases from J, the gap between germline ends came to 14 bases. The CDR3 extends over 15 amino acids. The CDR3 protein is CASSVEIRRTDTQYF. The CDR3 DNA reads TGTGCCAGCAGTGTGGAGATAAGAAGGACAGATACGCAGTATTTT.

The chain couples TRBV28 to TRBJ2-7; D possibly corresponds to TRBD2 (6 bases). The CDR3 is 16 residues long. The V end lost 8 bases, the J end lost 3 bases, and 23 bases lay between the germline ends. Germline V gene data show CDR1 as MDHEN and CDR2 as SYDVKM. The CDR3 here is CASLGLAKGARYEQYF. CDR3 bases: TGTGCCAGCCTGGGGCTAGCGAAAGGGGCTCGCTACGAGCAGTACTTC.

The gene calls are TRBV28 and TRBJ2-7, with a tentative D call TRBD1 (5 bases). V was shortened by 5 bases and J by 8 bases, with 19 bases between the two germline ends. This CDR3 comprises 14 residues. In germline, CDR1 is MDHEN, CDR2 SYDVKM. The chain's CDR3 is CASSPTTPGFKQYV. The CDR3 DNA reads as TGTGCCAGCAGTCCAACCACGCCAGGGTTCAAGCAGTACGTC.

This clone has just one count. The rearrangement links TRBV29-1 to TRBJ2-3; 7 bases map to TRBD2. CDR3 length: 15 amino acids. CDR1 and CDR2 from the germline V gene are SQVTM and ANQGSEA. Trimming took 8 bases from V and 3 from J; bases not matched to a gene: 14. CDR3 amino acids: CSSDMGEGRTDTQYF. The CDR3 DNA sequence: TGCAGCTCTGACATGGGGGAGGGCAGAACAGATACGCAGTATTTT.

This clone was detected once. The chain links TRBV28 to TRBJ1-5; no firm D call. The germline V gene encodes CDR1 MDHEN and CDR2 SYDVKM. CDR3 length: 15 amino acids. V dropped 6 bases and J dropped 6 bases, with 18 bases sitting between them. This chain's CDR3 is CASRTSSFEGQPQHF. The DNA of the CDR3 is TGTGCCAGCAGAACTTCAAGTTTCGAGGGTCAGCCCCAGCATTTT.

The gene calls are TRBV2 and TRBJ2-2, with D perhaps matching TRBD1 (6 bases). The germline V gene encodes CDR1 SNHLY and CDR2 FYNNEI. This CDR3 spans 14 amino acids. The V end lost 4 bases, the J end lost 9 bases, and 15 bases lay between the germline ends. CDR3 amino acids: CASSVQGLNRELFF. CDR3 coding DNA: TGTGCCAGCAGTGTACAGGGCTTGAATCGGGAGCTGTTTTTT.

This clone has only one observation. CDR3 amino acids: CASSQDRLAAQYF. DNA of the CDR3: TGTGCCAGCAGCCAAGATAGATTGGCGGCCCAGTACTTC. This rearrangement joins TRBV3-1 (or the pseudogene TRBV3-2) to TRBJ2-5; D gene ambiguous. The V end lost 0 bases, the J end lost 9 bases, and 11 bases lay between the germline ends. Germline CDR1 LGHDT, CDR2 YNNKEL (reference sequence). The CDR3 runs to 13 residues.

J is TRBJ1-1 and V is TRBV6-5; no clear D. V dropped 7 bases and J dropped 4 bases, with 10 bases sitting between them. The V gene's germline CDR1 is MNHEY and CDR2 SVGAGI. The CDR3 loop spans 12 amino acids. This chain's CDR3 is CASTLASTEAFF. The DNA for the CDR3 is TGTGCCAGCACCTTAGCGTCCACTGAAGCTTTCTTT.

The chain carries TRBV28 and TRBJ1-2, with no clear D. Germline values: CDR1 MDHEN, CDR2 SYDVKM. V lost 2 bases, J lost 5 bases, and 12 bases lay in between. The CDR3 is made up of 14 amino acids. CDR3 loop: CASSLLETSYGYTF. Here the CDR3 DNA reads TGTGCCAGCAGTTTACTGGAGACTTCTTATGGCTACACCTTC.

The chain has TRBV28 and TRBJ1-3, with D tentatively TRBD1 (6 bases). The CDR3 is 13 amino acids. CDR1 and CDR2 (germline): MDHEN, SYDVKM. The V end lost 5 bases, the J end lost 7 bases, and 12 bases lay between the germline ends. CDR3 nucleotides: TGTGCCAGCAGTATACAGGGATTCAACACCATATATTTT. Its protein is CASSIQGFNTIYF.

The chain couples TRBV6-5 to TRBJ1-1; D unclear. CDR1 MNHEY and CDR2 SVGAGI come from the germline V gene. The CDR3 runs to 15 residues. Deletions cut 0 bases from V and 2 bases from J, with 10 bases between. As DNA, the CDR3 is TGTGCCAGCAGTTACTCGGCCGGGAGAAACACTGAAGCTTTCTTT. This translates into CASSYSAGRNTEAFF.

CDR3 residues: CSVTTGGYGEQYF. Written as DNA, the CDR3 is TGCAGCGTGACGACAGGGGGTTATGGCGAGCAGTACTTC. The chain links TRBV29-1 to TRBJ2-7; TRBD1 matches 9 bases. Unmatched junction bases numbered 9, after V lost 6 bases and J lost 6 bases. The CDR3 has 13 residues. Germline V gene sequence: CDR1 SQVTM, CDR2 ANQGSEA.

This clone came up a few times. V and J are TRBV19 and TRBJ1-6; 7 nucleotides match TRBD1. V trimming: 5 bases; J trimming: 7 bases; junction bases outside the gene matches: 5. This CDR3 has 14 residues. In germline, CDR1 is LNHDA, CDR2 SQIVND (reference sequence). CDR3 DNA: TGTGCCAGTAGTTCGACAGGGCCGAATTCACCCCTCCACTTT. Amino acids: CASSSTGPNSPLHF. The variable domain in full, with the rest retrieved from reference TRBV19 and TRBJ1-6, is DGGITQSPKYLFRKEGQNVTLSCEQNLNHDAMYWYRQDPGQGLRLIYYSQIVNDFQKGDIAEGYSVSREKKESFPLTVTSAQKNPTAFYLCASSSTGPNSPLHFGNGTRLTVT.

The chain links TRBV18 to TRBJ1-1; D possibly corresponds to TRBD1 (5 bases). The CDR3 totals 17 residues. CDR1 is KGHSH and CDR2 is LQKENI in the germline V gene. Trimming cost V 3 bases and J 4 bases, with 21 bases left between them. The CDR3 region is CASSPRTDPGRGTEAFF. The CDR3 bases are TGTGCCAGCTCACCGAGGACGGATCCAGGGCGCGGCACTGAAGCTTTCTTT.